This T cell receptor (beta chain) was sequenced for a study of blood T cell repertoires in COVID-19 (dated by TCRdb to about 2020). Looking at the study overall: Samples from collaborators originated in the United States, Italy and Spain and spanned both the acute and convalescent phases of COVID-19. The prospective study material was composed of cDNA or gDNA derived from T cells, B-cell-depleted T cells, or PBMCs. The sample metadata nearly always contained a de-identified subject ID, COVID-19 status, age in years and sex. The repertoires were made available in a free public database intended to serve as a resource for research on the immune response to SARS-CoV-2. Where HLA class I and class II types were available, the types were taken from metadata supplied by the sample provider, not from assay-based typing. The samples were drawn from two sources: the first 160 participants of the ongoing ImmuneRACE study, and fewer than 1,500 subjects contributed by 6 global collaborators. Deeply sampled blood TCRbeta repertoires from subjects exposed to, actively infected with, or recovered from COVID-19 were included in the dataset.

What the authors observed across the whole study: Clinical and demographic metadata were provided uncurated, with the amount varying by source and participant.

As for this clone: Its antigen is not yet known. No quality values exist for individual bases; no much larger clone is one base distant.

TCRbeta CDR3 regions were amplified from genomic DNA by means of the immunoSEQ Assay, a bias-controlled multiplex PCR. Turning to the authors' computational methods: Within the assay, amplification of reference gene primers was used to estimate how many nucleated cells each sample contained. To quantify the absolute abundance of each unique TCRbeta CDR3 rearrangement, sequence reads were collapsed and filtered. For each sample, productive Simpson clonality was calculated by taking the square root of Simpson's diversity index across productive rearrangements. Imported from immuneACCESS, the table was reduced by TCRdb to in-frame sequences with V and J called. These copies leave out some clones; in studies compared against another copy, an unresolved V gene accounts for under half, and the cause of the remainder is not known. Clone size and V and J calls were adopted from that table, with D and trimming inferred from the DNA. The sample records approximately 170,000 clones, about 81% of which are singletons. 11% of the sample is held by the ten biggest clonotypes.

Each collaborating institution followed its own protocols to collect whole blood in K2EDTA tubes. For TCRbeta analysis, collaborators shipped samples in one of three forms: frozen whole blood, isolated PBMCs, or DNA extracted from either of those sample types. V has 6 bases trimmed and J has 0 bases trimmed; junction bases matching no gene number 2. The CDR3 sequence holds 15 residues, the cysteine and phenylalanine included. CDR3 DNA only is kept here, 45 bases in frame from base 1. In the germline V gene, CDR1 corresponds to MNHEY and CDR2 to SVGAGI. The sequenced sample was peripheral blood. This sequence was found in a man aged 60 to 75 with active or convalescent COVID-19. The chain uses TRBV6-5 and TRBJ1-6, with 7 central nucleotides matching TRBD1. The CDR3 is CASRRTGSYNSPLHF. The nucleotides are TGTGCCAGCAGGAGGACAGGCTCCTATAATTCACCCCTCCACTTT.